This T cell receptor beta chain came from a study of blood T cell repertoires in COVID-19. Trimming took 10 bases from V and 3 from J; bases not matched to a gene: 7. Germline CDR1 is MNHEY and CDR2 is SVGAGI. CDR3 length equals 13 residues. Using immunoSEQ multiplex PCR, the repertoire was profiled, and TCRdb retains in-frame clones only, with some absent. In the table there are 240,000 or so clones, around four fifths of which are singletons. The V and J genes are TRBV6-5 and TRBJ1-1, with 8 positions matching TRBD1. This receptor was identified in a woman in her sixties with active or convalescent COVID-19. Material: peripheral blood. This CDR3 is CANTLQGDTEAFF. CDR3 DNA sequence: TGTGCCAACACCCTACAGGGGGACACTGAAGCTTTCTTT.